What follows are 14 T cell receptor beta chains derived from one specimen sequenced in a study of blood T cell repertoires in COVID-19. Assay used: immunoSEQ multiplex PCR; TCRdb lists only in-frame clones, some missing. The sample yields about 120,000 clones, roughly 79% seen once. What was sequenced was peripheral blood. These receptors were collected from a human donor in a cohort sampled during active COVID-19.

The CDR3 is CASSLARDRGHTGELFF. CDR3 DNA: TGTGCCAGCAGCTTGGCCCGGGACAGGGGGCATACCGGGGAGCTGTTTTTT. V usage is TRBV5-5 and J usage is TRBJ2-2, with 12 bases identical to TRBD1. Germline assignment: CDR1 SGHKS and CDR2 YYEKEE (reference sequence). This CDR3 comprises 17 residues. J lost 5 bases, V lost 0 bases, and 5 bases had no gene match.

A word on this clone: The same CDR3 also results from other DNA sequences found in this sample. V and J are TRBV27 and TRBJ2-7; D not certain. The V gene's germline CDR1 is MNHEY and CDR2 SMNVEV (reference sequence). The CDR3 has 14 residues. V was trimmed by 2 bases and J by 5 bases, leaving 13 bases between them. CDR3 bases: TGTGCCAGCAGTTTAAGAGGCGGCACTGACGAGCAGTACTTC. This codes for CASSLRGGTDEQYF.

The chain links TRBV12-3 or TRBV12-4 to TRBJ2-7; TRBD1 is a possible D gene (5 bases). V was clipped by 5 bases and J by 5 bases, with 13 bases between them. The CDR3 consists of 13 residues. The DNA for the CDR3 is TGTGCCAGCAGTGAAGGCCAGGGCCACGAGCAGTACTTC. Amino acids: CASSEGQGHEQYF.

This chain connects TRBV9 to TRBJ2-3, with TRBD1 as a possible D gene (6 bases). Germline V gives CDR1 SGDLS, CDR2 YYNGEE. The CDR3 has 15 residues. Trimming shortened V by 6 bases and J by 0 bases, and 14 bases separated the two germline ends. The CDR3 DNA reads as TGTGCCAGCACGCAAGGGGGTGCTAGCACAGATACGCAGTATTTT. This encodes CASTQGGASTDTQYF.

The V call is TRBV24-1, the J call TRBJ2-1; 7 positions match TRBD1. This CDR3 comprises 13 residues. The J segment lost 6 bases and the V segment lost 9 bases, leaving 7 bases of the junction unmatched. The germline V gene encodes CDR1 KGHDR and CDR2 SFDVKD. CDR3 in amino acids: CATQGDVFNEQFF. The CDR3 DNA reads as TGTGCCACCCAGGGGGATGTGTTCAATGAGCAGTTCTTC.

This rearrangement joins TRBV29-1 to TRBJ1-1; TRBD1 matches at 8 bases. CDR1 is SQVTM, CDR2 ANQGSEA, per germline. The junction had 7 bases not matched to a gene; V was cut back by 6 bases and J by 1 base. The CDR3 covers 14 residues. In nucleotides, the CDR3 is TGCAGCGTCAGAACCGGGACAGGGAACACTGAAGCTTTCTTT. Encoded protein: CSVRTGTGNTEAFF.

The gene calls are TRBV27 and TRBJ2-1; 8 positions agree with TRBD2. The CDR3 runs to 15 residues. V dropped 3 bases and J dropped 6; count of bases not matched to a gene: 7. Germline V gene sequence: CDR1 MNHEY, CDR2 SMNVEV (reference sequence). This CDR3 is CASSFGSGSRNEQFF. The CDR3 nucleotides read TGTGCCAGCAGTTTCGGAAGCGGGAGCCGCAATGAGCAGTTCTTC.

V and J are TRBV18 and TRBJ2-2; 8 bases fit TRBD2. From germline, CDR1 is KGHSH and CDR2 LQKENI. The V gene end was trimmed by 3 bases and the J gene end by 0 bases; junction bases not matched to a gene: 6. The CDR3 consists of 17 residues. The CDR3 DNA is TGTGCCAGCTCACCGATCCCCGGGAGGGCGAACACCGGGGAGCTGTTTTTT. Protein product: CASSPIPGRANTGELFF.

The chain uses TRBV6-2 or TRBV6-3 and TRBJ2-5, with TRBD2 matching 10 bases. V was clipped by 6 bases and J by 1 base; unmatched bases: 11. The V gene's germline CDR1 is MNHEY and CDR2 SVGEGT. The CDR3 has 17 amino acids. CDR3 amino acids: CASSPLGVAGGQETQYF. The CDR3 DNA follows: TGTGCCAGCAGCCCCCTAGGAGTAGCGGGGGGCCAAGAGACCCAGTACTTC.

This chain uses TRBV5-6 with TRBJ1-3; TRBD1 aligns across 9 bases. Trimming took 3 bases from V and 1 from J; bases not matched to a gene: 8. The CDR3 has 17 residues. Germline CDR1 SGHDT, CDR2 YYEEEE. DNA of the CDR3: TGTGCCAGCAGCTCGGGACAGGGCCTAAGGTCTGGAAACACCATATATTTT. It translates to CASSSGQGLRSGNTIYF. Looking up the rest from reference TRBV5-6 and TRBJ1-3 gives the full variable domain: DAGVTQSPTHLIKTRGQQVTLRCSPKSGHDTVSWYQQALGQGPQFIFQYYEEEERQRGNFPDRFSGHQFPNYSSELNVNALLLGDSALYLCASSSGQGLRSGNTIYFGEGSWLTVV.

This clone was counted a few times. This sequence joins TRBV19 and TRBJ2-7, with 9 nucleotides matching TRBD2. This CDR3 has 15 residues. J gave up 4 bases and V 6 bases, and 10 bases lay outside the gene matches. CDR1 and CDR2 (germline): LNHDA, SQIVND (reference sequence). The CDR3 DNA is TGTGCCAGTAGCCCTAGCGGGGCTCAATCTTACGAGCAGTACTTC. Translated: CASSPSGAQSYEQYF.

The CDR3 sequence is CASSQPLAGGGHEQFF. The CDR3 DNA follows: TGTGCCAGCAGCCAACCCCTAGCGGGAGGTGGTCATGAGCAGTTCTTC. V is TRBV4-2 and J is TRBJ2-1, with 11 bases aligning to TRBD2. Germline values: CDR1 LGHNA, CDR2 YNFKEQ. J lost 8 bases, V lost 2 bases, and 8 bases had no gene match. The length of the CDR3 is 16 residues.

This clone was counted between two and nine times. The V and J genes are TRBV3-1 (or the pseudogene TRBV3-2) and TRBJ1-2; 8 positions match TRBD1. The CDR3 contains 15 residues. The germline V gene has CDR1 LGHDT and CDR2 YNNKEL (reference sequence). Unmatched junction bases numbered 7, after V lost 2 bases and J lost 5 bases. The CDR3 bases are TGTGCCAGCAGCCAACAGGGGGCGCGAAGTTATGGCTACACCTTC. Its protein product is CASSQQGARSYGYTF.

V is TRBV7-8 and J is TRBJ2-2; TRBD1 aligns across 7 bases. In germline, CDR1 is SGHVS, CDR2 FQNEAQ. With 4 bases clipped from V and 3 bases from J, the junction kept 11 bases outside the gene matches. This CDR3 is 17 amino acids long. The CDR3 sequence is CASSSPIGGGDTGELFF. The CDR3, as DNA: TGTGCCAGCAGCTCCCCTATAGGGGGCGGCGACACCGGGGAGCTGTTTTTT.